These 13 T cell receptor beta chains were all obtained from the same sample, sequenced in a study of identical twins. TCRdb re-analysed the 5' RACE reads in MiXCR, keeping a single row per CDR3 protein. The sample holds a few hundred thousand distinct CDR3 sequences; 9.5% to 10% are singletons and the top ten take roughly 3%. This sample also belongs to another study, concerning yellow fever vaccine responses in identical twins.

Material for sequencing was PBMCs. Receptor source: a woman aged 18-29 years in good health.

V usage is TRBV7-9 and J usage is TRBJ2-5; a weak D match, TRBD2 (6 bases). Between the trimmed V and J ends, which lost 0 bases and 0 bases, there was a span of 8 bases. CDR1 and CDR2 (germline): SEHNR, FQNEAQ (reference sequence). This CDR3 has 15 amino acids. The CDR3 protein is CASSLAWRDQETQYF. CDR3 in DNA: TGTGCCAGCAGCTTAGCGTGGAGGGACCAAGAGACCCAGTACTTC.

The rearrangement joins TRBV7-9 to TRBJ1-1; a possible D gene is TRBD1 (5 bases). Trimming shortened V by 3 bases and J by 1 base, and 12 bases separated the two germline ends. Looked up from germline, CDR1 is SEHNR and CDR2 is FQNEAQ (reference sequence). CDR3 size: 15 residues. This chain's CDR3 is CASSFRGRENTEAFF. The CDR3 nucleotides are TGTGCCAGCAGCTTTCGAGGCAGGGAGAACACTGAAGCTTTCTTT.

In its sample, this clonotype was seen a few times. The V gene is TRBV25-1, the J gene TRBJ2-5, with 8 positions matching TRBD2. Germline CDR1 reads MGHDK; CDR2 reads SYGVNS. This CDR3 comprises 13 residues. J lost 5 bases, V lost 8 bases, and 7 bases had no gene match. CDR3 region: CASFGGGKETQYF. The DNA of the CDR3 is TGTGCCAGCTTCGGGGGGGGTAAGGAGACCCAGTACTTC. Using reference TRBV25-1 and TRBJ2-5 for the parts outside the CDR3, the full variable domain is EADIYQTPRYLVIGTGKKITLECSQTMGHDKMYWYQQDPGMELHLIHYSYGVNSTEKGDLSSESTVSRIRTEHFPLTLESARPSHTSQYLCASFGGGKETQYFGPGTRLLVL.

There are many counts of this clonotype. The chain uses TRBV2 and TRBJ2-2; D is uncertain. The V gene's germline CDR1 is SNHLY and CDR2 FYNNEI. CDR3 length: 13 residues. Between the trimmed V and J ends, which lost 3 bases and 4 bases, there was a span of 6 bases. The CDR3 spells CASSDMGTGELFF. The CDR3 DNA is TGTGCCAGCAGTGATATGGGCACCGGGGAGCTGTTTTTT.

This clonotype was counted ten times or more. This sequence joins TRBV10-3 and TRBJ1-4, with 9 positions matching TRBD1. The J segment lost 6 bases and the V segment lost 9 bases, leaving 5 bases of the junction unmatched. CDR1 is ENHRY and CDR2 is SYGVKD in the germline V gene. This CDR3 is built from 13 residues. The CDR3 loop is CAIAGQGDEKLFF. The CDR3 nucleotides are TGTGCCATTGCGGGACAGGGTGATGAAAAACTGTTTTTT.

Many counts were recorded for this clonotype. At one end, the junction sequence differs from germline, possibly due to a read error. The J gene is TRBJ2-5, the V gene TRBV5-1; TRBD2 agrees at 11 bases. The CDR3 length is 14 residues. Per the germline V gene, CDR1 is SGHRS and CDR2 is YFSETQ. Here the CDR3 DNA reads TGTGCCAGCAGTCCCGGACTAGCGGGAGAGACCCAGTACTTC. Amino acid sequence: CASSPGLAGETQYF.

Only a few counts were recorded for this clonotype. This chain joins TRBV28 and TRBJ2-6; D remains unclear. Germline V gene data show CDR1 as MDHEN and CDR2 as SYDVKM. Trimming pared 6 bases from V and 1 base from J, leaving 7 bases between. The CDR3 length is 14 residues. CDR3 nucleotide sequence: TGTGCCAGCAGCTCCCAGTCTGGGGCCAACGTCCTGACTTTC. Its translation: CASSSQSGANVLTF.

This chain joins TRBV20-1 and TRBJ1-6; 8 bases line up with TRBD1. Trimming at V came to 6 bases and at J to 7 bases, leaving 8 bases not matched to a gene. The CDR3 covers 14 residues. Germline loops: CDR1 DFQATT, CDR2 SNEGSKA (reference sequence). The CDR3 loop reads CSATPQGANSPLHF. The CDR3 DNA follows: TGCAGTGCGACCCCCCAGGGGGCGAATTCACCCCTCCACTTT.

This chain links TRBV3-1 with TRBJ2-5; 11 nucleotides line up with TRBD2. The CDR3 runs 16 residues. The V gene end was trimmed by 0 bases and the J gene end by 6 bases; junction bases not matched to a gene: 6. The germline V gene encodes CDR1 LGHDT and CDR2 YNNKEL (reference sequence). The CDR3 sequence is CASSQDPASGRQTQYF. Here the CDR3 DNA reads TGTGCCAGCAGCCAAGATCCGGCTAGCGGGAGGCAGACCCAGTACTTC.

This clonotype occurred a few times. This rearrangement joins TRBV4-1 to TRBJ2-2, with 7 bases matching TRBD2. V shed 6 bases and J 5 bases; nucleotides not matched to a gene: 12. Germline CDR1 MGHRA, CDR2 YSYEKL. The length of the CDR3 is 16 residues. The chain's CDR3 is CASSWFGSGLTGELFF. The CDR3 nucleotides read TGCGCCAGCAGTTGGTTTGGTAGCGGGCTGACCGGGGAGCTGTTTTTT.

V is TRBV7-2 and J is TRBJ1-5; TRBD1 might be the D (5 bases). The CDR3 extends over 14 amino acids. V gave up 3 bases and J gave up 2 bases, with 8 bases separating them. Germline V CDR1 and CDR2: SGHTA, FQGNSA. The CDR3 reads CASSFIGGNQPQHF. CDR3 DNA: TGTGCCAGCAGCTTTATAGGGGGCAATCAGCCCCAGCATTTT.

The genes are TRBV24-1 and TRBJ2-3; 7 nucleotides line up with TRBD2. V lost 4 bases and J lost 7; bases outside the gene matches: 19. There are 18 residues in the CDR3. The germline gives CDR1 KGHDR, CDR2 SFDVKD. The CDR3 loop is CATSDLGTRGAGIYTQYF. Here the CDR3 DNA reads TGTGCCACCAGTGACCTCGGGACCCGAGGAGCGGGAATATATACGCAGTATTTT.

This clonotype showed up many times. The chain couples TRBV12-3 or TRBV12-4 to TRBJ1-2; D gene ambiguous. Deletions cut 7 bases from V and 1 base from J, with 10 bases between. The CDR3 consists of 13 residues. In DNA, the CDR3 is TGTGCCAGCACCCTGTACAGTAACTATGGCTACACCTTC. Protein product: CASTLYSNYGYTF.